This entry lists 10 T cell receptor beta chains sequenced from one sample in a study of blood T cell repertoires in COVID-19 (dated by TCRdb to 2018 to 2020). The library relied on the immunoSEQ multiplex PCR assay. Imported from immuneACCESS, the table was reduced by TCRdb to in-frame sequences with V and J called. These copies leave out some clones; in studies compared against another copy, an unresolved V gene accounts for under half, and the cause of the remainder is not known. This sample has about 49,000 clones in its table, and approximately 85% of those were observed once. The biggest ten clones account for around 2.8% of the sample. Sequencing was performed on peripheral blood. The receptors were sampled from a woman aged 55-69 years with acute or convalescent COVID-19.

This clone appeared a single time. The chain joins TRBV3-1 (or the pseudogene TRBV3-2) to TRBJ1-3, with D tentatively TRBD1 (5 bases). The CDR3 is made up of 16 amino acids. The germline V gene encodes CDR1 LGHDT and CDR2 YNNKEL (reference sequence). The V end was cut by 0 bases, the J end by 4 bases, with 13 bases between. For the CDR3, the DNA is TGTGCCAGCAGCCAAGATTCCGGGACTGGAGGAAACACCATATATTTT. It is translated as CASSQDSGTGGNTIYF.

CDR3 sequence: CSVASGSDETQYF. The CDR3 region has the DNA TGCAGCGTTGCTAGCGGGAGTGATGAGACCCAGTACTTC. The chain joins TRBV29-1 to TRBJ2-5; TRBD2 matches at 10 bases. The CDR3 consists of 13 residues. V was clipped by 4 bases and J by 5 bases; unmatched bases: 4. Germline-derived CDR1 and CDR2 are SQVTM and ANQGSEA.

The V call is TRBV11-1, the J call TRBJ2-5; 7 bases fit TRBD1. The ends lost 3 bases at V and 5 bases at J; junction bases unmatched: 9. Germline V gives CDR1 SGHAT, CDR2 FQDESV (reference sequence). The CDR3 has 15 amino acids. The CDR3 region is CASSFDTGAGETQYF. CDR3 bases: TGTGCCAGCAGCTTTGACACAGGGGCAGGGGAGACCCAGTACTTC.

The chain carries TRBV5-1 and TRBJ2-5; weak D call: TRBD1 (6 bases). The V gene lost 5 bases and the J gene lost 1 base, with 12 bases spanning the gap. The CDR3 totals 14 residues. In germline, CDR1 is SGHRS, CDR2 YFSETQ. In DNA form, the CDR3 reads TGCGCCAGCAGGGGGGACATCGGCCAAGAGACCCAGTACTTC. The encoded protein is CASRGDIGQETQYF.

V is TRBV27 and J is TRBJ2-5; D is unresolved. V lost 2 bases to trimming and J lost 7 bases, with 8 bases between them. This CDR3 region has 12 residues. Per germline, CDR1 MNHEY and CDR2 SMNVEV (reference sequence). The chain's CDR3 is CASSLPGGTQYF. CDR3 coding DNA: TGTGCCAGCAGTTTACCCGGCGGGACCCAGTACTTC.

DNA of the CDR3: TGTGCCAGCAGTGAAAATTTTTCGGGAATCGGGAGTGAAAAACTGTTTTTT. Amino acids: CASSENFSGIGSEKLFF. The chain has TRBV6-1 and TRBJ1-4; D remains ambiguous. V was shortened by 2 bases and J by 7 bases, with 20 bases between the two germline ends. The CDR3 totals 17 residues. Germline values: CDR1 MNHNS, CDR2 SASEGT.

This clone was detected once. This sequence joins TRBV7-9 and TRBJ1-1; D remains ambiguous. CDR3 length: 14 residues. V was clipped by 2 bases and J by 4 bases, with 11 bases between them. Germline CDR1 and CDR2: SEHNR and FQNEAQ (reference sequence). In DNA form, the CDR3 reads TGTGCCAGCAGCTTATCTGGGTCGGGCACTGAAGCTTTCTTT. As protein: CASSLSGSGTEAFF. Complete variable domain (other parts from reference TRBV7-9 and TRBJ1-1): DTGVSQNPRHKITKRGQNVTFRCDPISEHNRLYWYRQTLGQGPEFLTYFQNEAQLEKSRLLSDRFSAERPKGSFSTLEIQRTEQGDSAMYLCASSLSGSGTEAFFGQGTRLTVV.

This chain joins TRBV19 and TRBJ2-1; D uncertain. The V gene lost 6 bases and the J gene lost 4 bases, with 10 bases spanning the gap. Per the germline V gene, CDR1 is LNHDA and CDR2 is SQIVND (reference sequence). The CDR3 covers 13 residues. The CDR3 is CASSRSEYNEQFF. In DNA form, the CDR3 reads TGTGCCAGTAGCAGGTCTGAGTACAATGAGCAGTTCTTC.

The chain couples TRBV10-3 to TRBJ1-1; 8 positions agree with TRBD1. CDR3 length: 16 amino acids. Germline V gene data show CDR1 as ENHRY and CDR2 as SYGVKD. After removal of 6 bases from V and 4 bases from J, the junction contained 13 bases not matched to a gene. CDR3 region: CAISDFGQGESTEAFF. CDR3 coding DNA: TGTGCCATCAGCGACTTCGGACAGGGAGAGTCCACTGAAGCTTTCTTT.

The chain is built from TRBV2 and TRBJ1-6; 7 bases map to TRBD1. Looked up from germline, CDR1 is SNHLY and CDR2 is FYNNEI. Unmatched junction bases numbered 3, after V lost 4 bases and J lost 6 bases. This CDR3 has 14 residues. The CDR3 loop is CASSVGQTNSPLHF. In DNA, the CDR3 is TGTGCCAGCAGTGTGGGACAGACTAATTCACCCCTCCACTTT.